This entry describes one TCR beta chain. This sample is part of a study of blood T cell repertoires in COVID-19. Study details: PBMCs, B-cell-depleted T cells, or T cells were the source of the cDNA or gDNA that made up the material.

The CDR3 loop spans 13 amino acids. Trimming removed 4 bases from V and 6 bases from J, with 12 bases in between. CDR1 and CDR2 (germline): ENHRY, SYGVKD. Methods used by the authors: Quantification of nucleated cells was approximated via reference gene primer amplification. Repertoires were generated with immunoSEQ multiplex PCR, while TCRdb's copy carries only in-frame clones and drops some. D and trimming come from the DNA, and the V and J calls and clone size come from that table. The data show 140,000 to 150,000 clones, about three quarters seen once. This TCR came from a woman in her sixties or seventies with acute or convalescent COVID-19. The material sequenced was peripheral blood. This sequence joins TRBV10-3 and TRBJ1-2, with D tentatively TRBD1 (6 bases). The CDR3 region is CAISATGYNGYTF. The DNA of the CDR3 is TGTGCCATCAGTGCTACAGGGTATAATGGCTACACCTTC.